The 28 T cell receptor beta chains given below trace back to one sample, sequenced in a study of neurological immune-mediated disorders. TCRdb analysed the 5' RACE reads with MiXCR anew, one entry per CDR3 protein. The profile shows around 94,000 distinct CDR3 sequences, around 3.4% of them singletons. Sequencing was done on a sample of PBMCs. The receptors were sampled from a woman in her late teens or twenties with multiple sclerosis.

The sample holds a few counts of this clonotype. The rearrangement links TRBV5-1 to TRBJ2-7; no clear D. This CDR3 has 13 residues. Per germline, CDR1 SGHRS and CDR2 YFSETQ. V was trimmed by 1 base and J by 6 bases, leaving 11 bases between them. CDR3 amino acids: CASSLIGGSEQYF. CDR3 sequence (DNA): TGCGCCAGCAGCTTGATCGGCGGCTCCGAGCAGTACTTC.

This clonotype was detected ten times or more. The chain joins TRBV27 to TRBJ2-5, with a weak D call TRBD1 (5 bases). Germline V CDR1 and CDR2: MNHEY, SMNVEV (reference sequence). Trimming shortened V by 8 bases and J by 5 bases, and 15 bases separated the two germline ends. The CDR3 length is 13 residues. Written as DNA, the CDR3 is TGTGCCAGCCCCCCGGACAAGGCGGAGACCCAGTACTTC. Encoded protein: CASPPDKAETQYF.

This clonotype has more than one count but fewer than ten. This rearrangement joins TRBV20-1 to TRBJ2-1, with 7 bases lining up with TRBD2. Germline V gives CDR1 DFQATT, CDR2 SNEGSKA (reference sequence). There are 16 residues in the CDR3. V dropped 3 bases and J dropped 5; count of bases not matched to a gene: 13. CDR3 region: CSARHPAGAPNNEQFF. Written as DNA, the CDR3 is TGCAGTGCTAGGCATCCGGCGGGAGCCCCTAACAATGAGCAGTTCTTC.

There are many counts of this clonotype. V usage is TRBV20-1 and J usage is TRBJ1-2; D ambiguous. The CDR3 runs to 13 residues. Germline loops: CDR1 DFQATT, CDR2 SNEGSKA (reference sequence). Trimming took 0 bases from V and 5 from J, leaving 10 bases between them. The CDR3 sequence: CSARDRVGYGYTF. The CDR3 nucleotides are TGCAGTGCTAGAGATCGGGTAGGGTATGGCTACACCTTC.

This clonotype was counted many times. J is TRBJ2-1 and V is TRBV28; 10 nucleotides line up with TRBD1. CDR1 and CDR2 from the germline V gene are MDHEN and SYDVKM. This CDR3 has 16 amino acids. V was pared by 4 bases and J by 2 bases, with 5 bases of the junction left unmatched. CDR3 loop: CASSWSGTGAYNEQFF. As DNA, the CDR3 is TGTGCCAGCAGTTGGTCCGGGACAGGGGCCTACAATGAGCAGTTCTTC.

This clonotype was counted many times. Here the CDR3 reads CSAIGQLNTEAFF. CDR3 nucleotide sequence: TGCAGCGCCATTGGACAGCTGAACACTGAAGCTTTCTTT. The rearrangement uses TRBV29-1 and TRBJ1-1; the D gene is possibly TRBD1 (6 bases). Germline V CDR1 and CDR2: SQVTM, ANQGSEA. The CDR3 has 13 residues. V lost 7 bases and J 0 bases, leaving 12 bases between the germline ends.

This clonotype was detected ten times or more. The rearrangement uses TRBV21-1 and TRBJ2-7. TRBV21-1 is an annotated pseudogene. This CDR3 contains 13 residues. Written as DNA, the CDR3 is TGTGCCAGCATCTACGGCCTGGGCTACGAGCAGTACTTC. Protein product: CASIYGLGYEQYF.

This clonotype was recorded at least ten times. The chain couples TRBV7-2 to TRBJ2-4; no clear D. The CDR3 length is 14 residues. V was cut by 5 bases and J by 8 bases, with 16 bases left in between. CDR1 is SGHTA, CDR2 FQGNSA, per germline. CDR3 loop: CASSPPTMADIQYF. The CDR3 DNA reads as TGTGCCAGCAGCCCACCGACAATGGCGGACATTCAGTACTTC.

This clonotype was detected ten times or more. The rearrangement links TRBV21-1 to TRBJ1-5; the table's D gene call, TRBD1, was not cross checked with the DNA. TRBV21-1 is labeled a pseudogene. The CDR3 contains 19 residues. CDR3: CASSKNGTGDAYSNQPQHF. In DNA, the CDR3 is TGTGCCAGCAGCAAAAATGGGACAGGGGACGCGTATAGCAATCAGCCCCAGCATTTT.

Many counts were recorded for this clonotype. The chain recombines TRBV7-6 with TRBJ2-5; D is possibly TRBD2 (5 bases). Between the trimmed V and J ends, which lost 1 base and 1 base, there was a span of 19 bases. This CDR3 is 18 amino acids long. Per germline, CDR1 SGHVS and CDR2 FNYEAQ. This CDR3 is CASSLVGGNGKIQETQYF. CDR3 coding DNA: TGTGCCAGCAGCTTAGTGGGTGGGAACGGGAAAATCCAAGAGACCCAGTACTTC.

The sample holds a few counts of this clonotype. J is TRBJ2-7 and V is TRBV12-3 or TRBV12-4; perhaps D is TRBD1 or TRBD2 (5 bases each). The CDR3 sequence is 13 residues long. With 3 bases removed from V and 6 bases from J, the gap between germline ends came to 12 bases. The CDR3 nucleotides are TGTGCCAGCAGTTTCAGGGTTCGGGGCGAGCAGTACTTC. As protein: CASSFRVRGEQYF.

This clonotype was seen ten or more times. The gene calls are TRBV5-5 and TRBJ2-6; D gene unclear. The CDR3 totals 17 residues. Germline CDR1 is SGHKS and CDR2 is YYEKEE (reference sequence). Trimming pared 3 bases from V and 1 base from J, leaving 14 bases between. The DNA of the CDR3 is TGTGCCAGCAGCTCCCATCCCTCTGGGTCTGGGGCCAACGTCCTGACTTTC. It is translated as CASSSHPSGSGANVLTF.

This clonotype came up many times. This rearrangement joins TRBV29-1 to TRBJ2-1; D is possibly TRBD1 (5 bases). The CDR3 consists of 13 residues. Germline lookup yields CDR1 SQVTM and CDR2 ANQGSEA. The V and J ends lost 6 bases and 4 bases respectively, with 13 bases between them. The CDR3 DNA follows: TGCAGCGTCTTTTTGGGGCTTTACAATGAGCAGTTCTTC. Translation: CSVFLGLYNEQFF.

This clonotype was picked up many times. A single base separates this from a much larger clone, so it may be a read error. The chain has TRBV3-1 and TRBJ1-1, with D possibly being TRBD1 (5 bases). Trimming stripped 3 bases from V and 0 bases from J, with 8 bases between. The germline V gene encodes CDR1 LGHDT and CDR2 YNNKEL (reference sequence). CDR3 length: 14 residues. The CDR3 loop reads CASSQTVMNTEAFF. The CDR3 region has the DNA TGTGCCAGCAGCCAGACAGTCATGAACACTGAAGCTTTCTTT.

The chain employs TRBV6-1 and TRBJ2-7; D unclear. The length of the CDR3 is 14 residues. Trimming shortened V by 2 bases and J by 0 bases, and 8 bases separated the two germline ends. From germline, CDR1 is MNHNS and CDR2 SASEGT. The CDR3 DNA is TGTGCCAGCAGTGAACAGGTTTCCTCCTACGAGCAGTACTTC. As protein: CASSEQVSSYEQYF.

The table lists this clonotype with many counts. This sequence joins TRBV7-9 and TRBJ2-7, with 9 bases lining up with TRBD1. The CDR3 is 14 amino acids. Trimming removed 5 bases from V and 4 bases from J; junction bases left unmatched: 6. Germline CDR1 and CDR2: SEHNR and FQNEAQ (reference sequence). This CDR3 is CASSPRDREYEQYF. DNA for the CDR3: TGTGCCAGCAGCCCTCGGGACAGGGAGTACGAGCAGTACTTC.

This clonotype has at least ten counts. The chain combines TRBV5-1 with TRBJ1-5; D unresolved. The CDR3 loop spans 12 amino acids. V lost 8 bases and J lost 8, with 14 bases in between. The V gene's germline CDR1 is SGHRS and CDR2 YFSETQ. The CDR3 DNA is TGCGCCAGACAGCCAAGGGTAGAGCCCCAGCATTTT. Its protein is CARQPRVEPQHF.

This clonotype has a count of ten or more. J is TRBJ2-1 and V is TRBV7-2, with D unresolved. V lost 0 bases to trimming and J lost 7 bases, with 10 bases between them. The CDR3 covers 14 residues. Germline assignment: CDR1 SGHTA and CDR2 FQGNSA. CDR3 region: CASSLASFGNEQFF. The CDR3 nucleotides read TGTGCCAGCAGCTTAGCGAGCTTCGGTAATGAGCAGTTCTTC. The full variable domain, completed using reference TRBV7-2 and TRBJ2-1, is GAGVSQSPSNKVTEKGKDVELRCDPISGHTALYWYRQSLGQGLEFLIYFQGNSAPDKSGLPSDRFSAERTGGSVSTLTIQRTQQEDSAVYLCASSLASFGNEQFFGPGTRLTVL.

The table lists this clonotype with many counts. The gene calls are TRBV5-1 and TRBJ1-4; TRBD1 aligns across 8 bases. Germline lookup yields CDR1 SGHRS and CDR2 YFSETQ. Unmatched junction bases numbered 7, after V lost 4 bases and J lost 8 bases. CDR3 length: 14 residues. The CDR3 bases are TGCGCCAGCAGCCAGGGGGCATCCCACGAAAAACTGTTTTTT. As protein: CASSQGASHEKLFF.

This clonotype has a count of ten or more. The chain carries TRBV5-1 and TRBJ2-3, with D possibly being TRBD1 or TRBD2 (5 bases each). Germline assignment: CDR1 SGHRS and CDR2 YFSETQ. Trimming shortened V by 1 base and J by 3 bases, and 12 bases separated the two germline ends. The length of the CDR3 is 15 residues. CDR3 sequence (DNA): TGCGCCAGCAGCTTGAGAGGGGCTGAAACAGATACGCAGTATTTT. Its translation: CASSLRGAETDTQYF.

This clonotype was seen at least ten times. This may arise from a read error, as a much more abundant clone is one base away. V gene TRBV20-1 combines with J gene TRBJ1-6; 10 nucleotides align to TRBD1. This CDR3 spans 14 amino acids. The V gene's germline CDR1 is DFQATT and CDR2 SNEGSKA (reference sequence). CDR3 sequence reads: CSAQRQGAGSHLHF. The CDR3 DNA reads TGCAGTGCTCAAAGACAGGGGGCAGGTTCACACCTCCACTTT.

This clonotype has more than one count but fewer than ten. This sequence joins TRBV6-1 and TRBJ1-2; D is unresolved. This CDR3 spans 14 amino acids. Germline V gives CDR1 MNHNS, CDR2 SASEGT. With 2 bases removed from V and 3 bases from J, the gap between germline ends came to 10 bases. CDR3 residues: CASSERGGDYGYTF. DNA for the CDR3: TGTGCCAGCAGTGAACGGGGTGGCGACTATGGCTACACCTTC.

This clonotype was picked up many times. This chain joins TRBV25-1 and TRBJ2-7; a possible D gene is TRBD2 (6 bases). Germline CDR1 MGHDK, CDR2 SYGVNS. With 1 base removed from V and 3 bases from J, the gap between germline ends came to 13 bases. This CDR3 is 15 amino acids long. CDR3 sequence: CASSEWGTGDYEQYF. The CDR3 bases are TGTGCCAGCAGTGAATGGGGGACGGGAGACTACGAGCAGTACTTC.

The chain is built from TRBV11-2 and TRBJ2-1; unclear D gene. The CDR3 sequence is 12 residues long. V lost 3 bases and J 10 bases, leaving 10 bases between the germline ends. Germline V gene lookup returns CDR1 SGHAT and CDR2 FQNNGV. CDR3 nucleotides: TGTGCCAGCAGCTTTATAATTGGCGAGCAGTTCTTC. Residues: CASSFIIGEQFF.

This clonotype was seen at least ten times. The chain links TRBV28 to TRBJ2-5; D might be TRBD1 or TRBD2, each matching 5 bases. CDR3 length: 12 residues. In germline, CDR1 is MDHEN, CDR2 SYDVKM. Trimming removed 3 bases from V and 5 bases from J, with 7 bases in between. The CDR3 nucleotides are TGTGCCAGCAGTTTGGGGGTTGAGACCCAGTACTTC. It codes for CASSLGVETQYF.

Many counts were recorded for this clonotype. This CDR3 reads CASSFTATREAFF. CDR3 coding DNA: TGTGCCAGCAGCTTTACAGCCACTCGAGAAGCTTTCTTT. This chain links TRBV3-1 with TRBJ1-1; D not resolved. Trimming removed 5 bases from V and 8 bases from J, with 15 bases in between. The CDR3 totals 13 residues. Per germline, CDR1 LGHDT and CDR2 YNNKEL (reference sequence).

This clonotype has ten or more counts. The chain is built from TRBV29-1 and TRBJ2-4; D is perhaps TRBD2 (5 bases). This CDR3 comprises 13 residues. Germline V CDR1 and CDR2: SQVTM, ANQGSEA. Trimming cost V 4 bases and J 5 bases, with 12 bases left between them. For the CDR3, the DNA is TGCAGCGTTGTAAGCGGAAACCAAAACATTCAGTACTTC. The encoded protein is CSVVSGNQNIQYF.

This clonotype was detected many times. CDR3 coding DNA: TGCAGTGCTAGAGGGCCCCAATATAGCGGAGACCACACCGGGGAGCTGTTTTTT. This sequence encodes CSARGPQYSGDHTGELFF. J is TRBJ2-2 and V is TRBV20-1; D possibly corresponds to TRBD2 (6 bases). Trimming took 1 base from V and 3 from J, leaving 21 bases between them. CDR1 and CDR2 from the germline V gene are DFQATT and SNEGSKA (reference sequence). This CDR3 is built from 18 residues.